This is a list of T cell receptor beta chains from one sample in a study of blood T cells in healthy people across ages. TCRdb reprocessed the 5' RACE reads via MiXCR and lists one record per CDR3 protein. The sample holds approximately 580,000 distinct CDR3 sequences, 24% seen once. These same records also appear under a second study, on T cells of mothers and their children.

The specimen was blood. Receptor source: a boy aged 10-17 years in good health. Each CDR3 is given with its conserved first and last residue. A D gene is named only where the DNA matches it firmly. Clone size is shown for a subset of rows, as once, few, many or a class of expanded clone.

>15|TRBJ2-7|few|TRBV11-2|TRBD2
TGTGCCAGCAGCATACTAGCGGGAGGGTCCTACGAGCAGTACTTC
CASSILAGGSYEQYF
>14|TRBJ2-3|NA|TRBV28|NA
TGTGCCAGCAGTAGGCGATCGGGCGCAGATACGCAGTATTTT
CASSRRSGADTQYF
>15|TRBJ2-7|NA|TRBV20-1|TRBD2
TGCAGTGCTGGGACTAGCGGGGGGTTTAAGGACGAGCAGTACTTC
CSAGTSGGFKDEQYF
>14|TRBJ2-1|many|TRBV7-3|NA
TGTGCCAGCAGCTTAACCCTGGGGCAGTCGGAGCAGTTCTTC
CASSLTLGQSEQFF
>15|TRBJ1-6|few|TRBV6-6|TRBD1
TGTGCCAGCAGCCCTAACAGGGGCGATAATTCACCCCTCCACTTT
CASSPNRGDNSPLHF
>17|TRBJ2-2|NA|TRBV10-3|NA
TGTGCCATCAGTGAGTCGAACGAGGAATACCCACCCGGGGAGCTGTTTTTT
CAISESNEEYPPGELFF
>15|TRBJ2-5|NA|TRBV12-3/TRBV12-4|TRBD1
TGTGCCAGCAGTAAGGGACAGCCATTCCAAGAGACCCAGTACTTC
CASSKGQPFQETQYF
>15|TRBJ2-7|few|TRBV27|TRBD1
TGTGCCAGCAGACTACAGGGGGCTTTCTCCTACGAGCAGTACTTC
CASRLQGAFSYEQYF
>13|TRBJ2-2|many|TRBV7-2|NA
TGTGCCAGCAGTTTAGGGGGAGCCGGGGAGCTGTTTTTT
CASSLGGAGELFF
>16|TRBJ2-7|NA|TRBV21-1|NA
TGTGCCAGCAGACGGACAGGGGGGGTGTTGTCCTACGAGCAGTACTTC
CASRRTGGVLSYEQYF
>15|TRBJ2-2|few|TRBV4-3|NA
TGCGCCAGCAGCCAAGTTGAGGGCGGCACCGGGGAGCTGTTTTTT
CASSQVEGGTGELFF
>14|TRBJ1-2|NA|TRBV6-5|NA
TGTGCCAGCAGTTACTCGCAAAGGGTTCTAAGCTACACCTTC
CASSYSQRVLSYTF
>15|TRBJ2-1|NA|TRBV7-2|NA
TGTGCCAGCAGCTTAGGGAGAGGACGAAGCAATGAGCAGTTCTTC
CASSLGRGRSNEQFF
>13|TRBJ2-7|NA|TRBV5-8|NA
TGTGCCAGCAGCGGCCGAGATTGGGTCGAGCAGTACTTC
CASSGRDWVEQYF
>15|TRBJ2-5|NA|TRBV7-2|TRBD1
TGTGCCAGCAGCTCCCGACAGGGCTGGGAAGAGACCCAGTACTTC
CASSSRQGWEETQYF
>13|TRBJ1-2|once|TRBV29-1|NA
TGCAGCGTTGAAGTACGGGGGCTGGATGGCTACACCTTC
CSVEVRGLDGYTF
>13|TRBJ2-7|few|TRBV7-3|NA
TGTGCCAGCAGCCAGGGGCTAGATAGCGAGCAGTACTTC
CASSQGLDSEQYF
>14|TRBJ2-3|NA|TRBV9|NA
TGTGCCAGCAGCGTAGAGACTATATCGGATACGCAGTATTTT
CASSVETISDTQYF
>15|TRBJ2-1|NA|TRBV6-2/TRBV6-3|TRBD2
TGTGCCAGCAGGGATGGGACTAGCGGGAAGAATGAGCAGTTCTTC
CASRDGTSGKNEQFF
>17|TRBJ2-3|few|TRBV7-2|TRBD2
TGTGCCAGTACCCCGGGACTAATCCCCCGAGGCACAGATACGCAGTATTTT
CASTPGLIPRGTDTQYF
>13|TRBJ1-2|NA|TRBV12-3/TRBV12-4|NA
TGTGCCAGCAGTCCTTGGATCTCTCGTGGCTACACCTTC
CASSPWISRGYTF
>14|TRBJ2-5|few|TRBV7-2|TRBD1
TGTGCCAGCGGCTCGGGACAGGGTTTAGAGACCCAGTACTTC
CASGSGQGLETQYF
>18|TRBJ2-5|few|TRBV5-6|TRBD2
TGTGCCAGCAGCTTGGGGGGACTAGCGGGAGTCCCCGGGGGGACCCAGCACTTC
CASSLGGLAGVPGGTQHF
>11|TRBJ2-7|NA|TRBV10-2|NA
TGCGCCAGCCTGGGTAGTTACGAGCAGTACTTC
CASLGSYEQYF
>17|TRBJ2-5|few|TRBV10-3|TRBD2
TGTGCCATCAGTGAGAAATGGACTAGCGGGACGGGAGAGACCCAGTACTTC
CAISEKWTSGTGETQYF
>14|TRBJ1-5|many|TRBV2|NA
TGTGCCAGCAATGGGGGGCCGCGCAATCAGCCCCAGCATTTT
CASNGGPRNQPQHF
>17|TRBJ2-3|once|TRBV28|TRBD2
TGTGCCAGCAGTTGGAAAGGACTAGCGGGAGGCACAGATACGCAGTATTTT
CASSWKGLAGGTDTQYF
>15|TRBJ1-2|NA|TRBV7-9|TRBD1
TGTGCCAGCAGCCCGAGGGACAGGGGGGCGTATGGCTACACCTTC
CASSPRDRGAYGYTF
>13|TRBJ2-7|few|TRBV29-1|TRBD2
TGCAGCGTTCTCCCCGGGGGGGCCTACGAGCAGTACTTC
CSVLPGGAYEQYF
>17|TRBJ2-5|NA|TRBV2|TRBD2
TGTGCCAGCAGTTTAGGACTAGCGGGAGGTCCTCAAGAGACCCAGTACTTC
CASSLGLAGGPQETQYF
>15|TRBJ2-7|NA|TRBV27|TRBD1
TGTGCCAGCAGTTTATCAGGGACAGGATGGGGCGAGCAGTACTTC
CASSLSGTGWGEQYF